This is a list of T cell receptor beta chains from one sample in a study of CD8 T cells in Susac syndrome. TCRdb reanalysed the immunoSEQ multiplex PCR reads using MiXCR and keeps one entry per CDR3 protein. The sample has around 200,000 distinct CDR3 sequences, about 95% seen once. Sequencing input: CD4+ T cells from PBMCs. The receptors here all came from a human donor in good health. Each CDR3 is given with its conserved first and last residue. The order of the fields is clone size, V gene, CDR3 length, D gene, J gene, CDR3 protein, CDR3 DNA. A D gene is named only where the DNA matches it firmly. Clone size, where shown, is once, few, many, or a class for clones that have expanded.

.,TRBV15,14,.,TRBJ2-6,CATSRPSGANVLTF,TGTGCCACCAGCAGGCCCTCTGGGGCCAACGTCCTGACTTTC
.,TRBV7-2,15,.,TRBJ2-1,CASSLGGAGRNEQFF,TGTGCCAGCAGCTTAGGCGGCGCAGGGAGGAATGAGCAGTTCTTC
.,TRBV3-1,15,TRBD2,TRBJ2-1,CASSQRGDRDNEQFF,TGTGCCAGCAGCCAGCGGGGGGATCGCGACAATGAGCAGTTCTTC
.,TRBV7-2,15,.,TRBJ2-3,CASSLVSQGWDTQYF,TGTGCCAGCAGCTTAGTATCACAGGGATGGGATACGCAGTATTTT
.,TRBV24-1,13,.,TRBJ2-5,CATTGTNQETQYF,TGTGCCACCACCGGGACAAACCAAGAGACCCAGTACTTC
.,TRBV6-2/TRBV6-3,14,.,TRBJ2-1,CASTITSMYNEQFF,TGTGCCAGCACTATAACCAGCATGTACAATGAGCAGTTCTTC
.,TRBV7-9,15,.,TRBJ2-6,CASGAWSPGANVLTF,TGTGCCAGCGGGGCGTGGAGCCCTGGGGCCAACGTCCTGACTTTC
once,TRBV30,14,.,TRBJ2-1,CAWSKGVGGNEQFF,TGTGCCTGGAGTAAGGGAGTTGGGGGTAATGAGCAGTTCTTC
.,TRBV19,14,.,TRBJ1-5,CASSSRSSNQPQHF,TGTGCCAGTAGTTCCCGGAGTAGCAATCAGCCCCAGCATTTT
.,TRBV4-1,18,TRBD1,TRBJ2-5,CASSPRTTGTGAQETQYF,TGCGCCAGCAGCCCCCGAACCACCGGGACAGGGGCCCAAGAGACCCAGTACTTC
.,TRBV29-1,12,.,TRBJ1-2,CSVEALSYGYTF,TGCAGCGTTGAGGCGTTATCTTATGGCTACACCTTC
.,TRBV3-1,12,.,TRBJ2-7,CASSQEVYEQYF,TGTGCCAGCAGCCAAGAGGTCTACGAGCAGTACTTC
.,TRBV5-1,14,.,TRBJ2-7,CASSTAQTAYEQYF,TGCGCCAGCAGCACAGCCCAGACAGCCTACGAGCAGTACTTC
.,TRBV9,17,TRBD1,TRBJ2-3,CASSATRQGSGTDTQYF,TGTGCCAGCAGCGCGACCAGACAGGGAAGTGGCACAGATACGCAGTATTTT
.,TRBV5-1,15,TRBD1,TRBJ1-1,CASSLGDRENTEAFF,TGCGCCAGCAGCTTGGGGGACAGGGAAAACACTGAAGCTTTCTTT
.,TRBV24-1,14,TRBD1,TRBJ2-2,CATSRRTGAGELFF,TGTGCCACCAGTCGCCGGACAGGGGCCGGGGAGCTGTTTTTT
.,TRBV15,13,.,TRBJ2-1,CATGSAHYNEQFF,TGTGCCACCGGGTCGGCTCACTACAATGAGCAGTTCTTC
.,TRBV7-9,13,TRBD1,TRBJ1-2,CASSLPDRDGYTF,TGTGCCAGCAGCTTACCTGACAGGGATGGCTACACCTTC
once,TRBV29-1,13,.,TRBJ1-2,CSVEGFSQGSYTF,TGCAGCGTTGAAGGATTCAGTCAGGGCAGCTACACCTTC
.,TRBV27,12,.,TRBJ2-1,CASRGSYNEQFF,TGTGCCAGCAGGGGCTCCTACAATGAGCAGTTCTTC
once,TRBV20-1,13,.,TRBJ2-5,CSARSSGVETQYF,TGCAGTGCTAGATCTTCGGGGGTAGAGACCCAGTACTTC
.,TRBV4-3,14,.,TRBJ1-1,CASSQVGPNTEAFF,TGCGCCAGCAGCCAAGTCGGGCCTAACACTGAAGCTTTCTTT
.,TRBV20-1,16,TRBD1,TRBJ2-6,CSASRQGAPGANVLTF,TGCAGTGCCTCGAGACAGGGGGCGCCTGGGGCCAACGTCCTGACTTTC
.,TRBV25-1,14,.,TRBJ1-4,CASSVNGPNEKLFF,TGTGCCAGCAGTGTAAACGGCCCTAATGAAAAACTGTTTTTT
.,TRBV30,18,.,TRBJ2-3,CAWCGTSYELVSTDTQYF,TGTGCCTGGTGCGGGACTTCCTACGAGCTCGTTAGCACAGATACGCAGTATTTT
.,TRBV5-1,15,TRBD1,TRBJ2-3,CASSGGTGGTDTQYF,TGCGCCAGCAGCGGCGGGACAGGGGGGACAGATACGCAGTATTTT
.,TRBV3-1,12,.,TRBJ1-1,CASSHSGDQAFF,TGTGCCAGCAGCCACAGCGGGGACCAAGCTTTCTTT
.,TRBV15,15,.,TRBJ1-4,CATSRDQGTGEKLFF,TGTGCCACCAGCAGAGATCAGGGGACGGGTGAAAAACTGTTTTTT
once,TRBV9,14,.,TRBJ1-2,CASSVATSGYGYTF,TGTGCCAGCAGCGTAGCCACCTCGGGTTATGGCTACACCTTC
.,TRBV3-1,14,.,TRBJ2-2,CASSPDAWTGELFF,TGTGCCAGCAGCCCTGATGCCTGGACCGGGGAGCTGTTTTTT
.,TRBV4-3,15,.,TRBJ1-5,CASSQDPAGDQPQHF,TGCGCCAGCAGCCAAGATCCGGCAGGAGATCAGCCCCAGCATTTT
.,TRBV7-9,16,TRBD2,TRBJ2-7,CASSFDLAGGLYEQYF,TGTGCCAGCAGCTTTGATCTAGCGGGGGGTCTCTACGAGCAGTACTTC
.,TRBV7-2,13,.,TRBJ1-5,CASRAGSNQPQHF,TGTGCCAGCAGAGCCGGGAGCAATCAGCCCCAGCATTTT
.,TRBV3-1,15,TRBD2,TRBJ2-1,CASSQEQLAVNEQFF,TGTGCCAGCAGCCAAGAGCAGCTAGCGGTCAATGAGCAGTTCTTC
.,TRBV13,16,.,TRBJ2-7,CASSLGGGAGYYEQYF,TGTGCCAGCAGCTTAGGCGGGGGCGCGGGGTACTACGAGCAGTACTTC
.,TRBV20-1,11,.,TRBJ1-4,CSAFRNEKLFF,TGCAGTGCGTTTCGGAATGAAAAACTGTTTTTT
.,TRBV4-3,14,TRBD1,TRBJ1-1,CASSQGQQNTEAFF,TGCGCCAGCAGCCAGGGACAGCAAAACACTGAAGCTTTCTTT
.,TRBV6-5,14,TRBD1,TRBJ1-5,CASSRQGLEQPQHF,TGTGCCAGCAGTAGACAGGGGTTAGAGCAGCCCCAGCATTTT
.,TRBV5-1,12,.,TRBJ2-5,CASSEGVETQYF,TGCGCCAGCAGCGAGGGAGTAGAGACCCAGTACTTC
.,TRBV5-1,15,.,TRBJ2-4,CASSLETLSKNIQYF,TGCGCCAGCAGCTTGGAAACCCTTTCCAAAAACATTCAGTACTTC
few,TRBV29-1,12,.,TRBJ1-1,CSVDGQNTEAFF,TGCAGCGTTGACGGACAGAACACTGAAGCTTTCTTT
.,TRBV4-3,17,.,TRBJ2-7,CASSQDRGSGQLNEQYF,TGCGCCAGCAGCCAAGATCGAGGGAGCGGGCAGTTGAACGAGCAGTACTTC
.,TRBV3-1,15,.,TRBJ2-7,CASSRWPERFDEQYF,TGTGCCAGCAGCCGATGGCCCGAGAGGTTCGACGAGCAGTACTTC
.,TRBV24-1,13,.,TRBJ1-5,CATSQDGNQPQHF,TGTGCCACCAGCCAAGACGGGAATCAGCCCCAGCATTTT
few,TRBV29-1,11,.,TRBJ1-1,CSVAVNTEAFF,TGCAGCGTTGCGGTGAACACTGAAGCTTTCTTT
.,TRBV6-5,13,.,TRBJ1-5,CASSYSFREPQHF,TGTGCCAGCAGTTACTCGTTTCGGGAGCCCCAGCATTTT
once,TRBV4-2,17,TRBD2,TRBJ2-3,CASSQDQAAGGGDTQYF,TGTGCCAGCAGCCAAGATCAGGCGGCGGGAGGTGGGGATACGCAGTATTTT
.,TRBV3-1,14,.,TRBJ2-1,CASSQDLGVFEQFF,TGTGCCAGCAGCCAAGATTTGGGAGTGTTTGAGCAGTTCTTC
.,TRBV20-1,12,.,TRBJ1-2,CSARHREDGYTF,TGCAGTGCTCGCCACAGGGAGGATGGCTACACCTTC
.,TRBV7-2,13,.,TRBJ2-3,CASSPGAPSTQYF,TGTGCCAGCAGCCCGGGGGCCCCCAGTACGCAGTATTTT
.,TRBV25-1,15,.,TRBJ2-2,CASSDATDADGELFF,TGTGCCAGCAGTGACGCGACGGACGCGGACGGGGAGCTGTTTTTT
.,TRBV7-7,14,.,TRBJ2-5,CASSSDLRVATQYF,TGTGCCAGCAGCTCAGACTTACGAGTGGCCACCCAGTACTTC
.,TRBV20-1,16,TRBD2,TRBJ2-5,CSADRGGARFGETQYF,TGCAGTGCCGACCGGGGGGGAGCCCGGTTCGGGGAGACCCAGTACTTC
.,TRBV12-3/TRBV12-4,14,.,TRBJ1-1,CASSLSEGVAEAFF,TGTGCCAGCAGTTTATCAGAAGGGGTGGCTGAAGCTTTCTTT
.,TRBV7-2,15,.,TRBJ2-2,CASSWGRTNTGELFF,TGTGCCAGCAGCTGGGGGCGAACCAACACCGGGGAGCTGTTTTTT
.,TRBV5-1,13,.,TRBJ2-7,CASSLRGSYEQYF,TGCGCCAGCAGCTTGAGAGGCTCCTACGAGCAGTACTTC
once,TRBV4-1,16,TRBD2,TRBJ2-1,CASSLPTSGGRGEQFF,TGCGCCAGCAGCCTTCCAACTAGCGGGGGGCGGGGTGAGCAGTTCTTC
.,TRBV4-1,15,TRBD1,TRBJ1-2,CASSQGTGLNYGYTF,TGCGCCAGCAGCCAAGGGACAGGACTCAACTATGGCTACACCTTC